The subject of this entry is one TCR beta chain. The antigen it binds to is not known. There are no base qualities to consult, and no much larger clone falls within one base. Receptors were amplified or captured by RT-PCR. Data came from an Illumina HiSeq 2500. Using fastp at Q25 and MiXCR, TCRdb reprocessed the public reads and kept productive beta chains. Records with the same CDR3 protein are collapsed into one entry carrying the most frequent genes and DNA. For this sample the table gives roughly 700,000 distinct CDR3 sequences, of which less than 20% were detected only once. The ten largest account for roughly 12% of the sample. Reading the germline V gene gives CDR1 KGHSH and CDR2 LQKENI. The CDR3 covers 16 residues, taking in both the cysteine and the phenylalanine. Only the CDR3 region is kept as DNA, spanning 48 bases read in frame from base 1. The junction carries 12 bases between V and J, which are trimmed by 0 bases and 3 bases respectively.

This sample was included in a study of response to subunit inactivated influenza vaccine (dated by TCRdb to the late 2010s). For context, the study as a whole: To follow how T cells responded to a trivalent subunit inactivated influenza vaccine, the researchers relied on deep quantitative profiling of the T cell receptor repertoire.

Study-level results and caveats: The authors proposed that each seasonal influenza vaccination may bring in only a limited number of new T cells.

The sequencing used PBMCs from blood, collected 11 to 12 days after vaccination. The chain links TRBV18 with TRBJ2-1; tentative D gene TRBD2, with 7 bases matching. The source of this sequence is a man between 45 and 60 years old who received an inactivated influenza vaccine. Donor details come from another sample of the same person, matched by shared clones. The CDR3 sequence is CASSPPKGGGYNEQFF. The base sequence is TGTGCCAGCTCACCACCGAAAGGGGGGGGCTACAATGAGCAGTTCTTC.